This TCR beta chain was obtained from a study of identical twins. Study outcomes and limitations: Surplus twin overlap in beta out-of-frame sequences was less pronounced. Cord blood's abundant beta clonotypes had fewer insertions, unlike memory repertoires.

This clonotype appeared a few times. What it recognizes is unknown. The CDR3 extends over 15 amino acids. From germline, CDR1 is DFQATT and CDR2 SNEGSKA (reference sequence). Trimming took off 2 bases at V and 0 bases at J, with 10 bases between the two ends. No donor was unhealthy or non-Caucasian. Addition of a universal primer site occurred through template switching, and cDNA carried unique molecular identifiers. TCRdb redid the calling of the 5' RACE reads with MiXCR, one entry per CDR3 protein. The sample lists some 240,000 distinct CDR3 sequences; over 9.5% were seen once. V usage is TRBV20-1 and J usage is TRBJ2-2; D uncertain. Sequencing was performed on memory T cells sorted from blood. This sequence was found in a man in his fifties or sixties in good health. CDR3 DNA: TGCAGTGCTAGAAGGCAGAGTCCGAACACCGGGGAGCTGTTTTTT. Encoded protein: CSARRQSPNTGELFF.